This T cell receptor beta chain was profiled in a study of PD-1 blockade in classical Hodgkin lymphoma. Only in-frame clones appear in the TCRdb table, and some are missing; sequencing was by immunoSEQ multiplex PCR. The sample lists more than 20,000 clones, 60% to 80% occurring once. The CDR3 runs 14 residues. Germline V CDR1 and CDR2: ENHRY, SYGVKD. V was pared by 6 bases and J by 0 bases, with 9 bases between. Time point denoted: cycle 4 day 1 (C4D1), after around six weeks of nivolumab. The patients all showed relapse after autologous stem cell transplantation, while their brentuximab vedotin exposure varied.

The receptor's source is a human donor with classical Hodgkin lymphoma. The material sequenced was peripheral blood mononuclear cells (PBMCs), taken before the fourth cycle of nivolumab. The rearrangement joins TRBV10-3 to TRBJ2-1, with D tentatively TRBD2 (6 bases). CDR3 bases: TGTGCCATCAGGACTAGAGACTCCTACAATGAGCAGTTCTTC. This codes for CAIRTRDSYNEQFF.